This T cell receptor beta chain was retrieved from a study of T cell responses to AZD1222 COVID-19 vaccine. Study-level findings and limits: Sampling that yielded the repertoires occurred only after the peak T cell response. White British donors predominated, females outnumbered males, and clonal diversity was possibly underestimated. Researchers report vaccine-associated CD4 TCRs spanning spike, with dominance at 160-218 and 743-854. Nearly half of the spike-specific TCRs reportedly recognize variant regions that carry no mutations.

V shed 6 bases and J shed 7 bases, with 13 bases lying between them. Germline loops: CDR1 MNHEY, CDR2 SVGAGI. The CDR3 extends over 13 amino acids. TCRdb keeps only in-frame clones here, not all; method: immunoSEQ multiplex PCR. The table records fewer than 150,000 clones, over 85% of them present only once. A word on this clone: The antigen remains undetermined.

This TCR was recovered from an adult in good health. Sequencing used peripheral blood, obtained on day 0 of AZD1222 vaccination. This chain connects TRBV6-5 to TRBJ1-5; D call uncertain. CDR3 region: CASSPRPGQPQHF. The CDR3 DNA reads as TGTGCCAGCAGCCCCCGACCGGGCCAGCCCCAGCATTTT.